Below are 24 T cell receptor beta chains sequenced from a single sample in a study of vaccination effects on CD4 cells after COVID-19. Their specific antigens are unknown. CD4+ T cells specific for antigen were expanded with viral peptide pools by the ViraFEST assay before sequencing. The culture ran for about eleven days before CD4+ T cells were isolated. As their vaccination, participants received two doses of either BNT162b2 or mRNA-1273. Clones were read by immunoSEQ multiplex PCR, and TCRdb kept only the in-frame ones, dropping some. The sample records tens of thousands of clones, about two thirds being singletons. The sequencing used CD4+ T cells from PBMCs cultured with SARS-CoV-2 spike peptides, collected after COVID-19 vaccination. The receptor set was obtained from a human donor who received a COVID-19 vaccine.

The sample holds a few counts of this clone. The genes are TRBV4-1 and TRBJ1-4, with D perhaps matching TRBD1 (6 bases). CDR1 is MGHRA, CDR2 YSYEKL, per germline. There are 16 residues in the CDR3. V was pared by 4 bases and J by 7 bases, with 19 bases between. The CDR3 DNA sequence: TGCGCCAGCAGCCCCCCCCGTGGGCGAGGGGGTGAAAAACTGTTTTTT. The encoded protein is CASSPPRGRGGEKLFF.

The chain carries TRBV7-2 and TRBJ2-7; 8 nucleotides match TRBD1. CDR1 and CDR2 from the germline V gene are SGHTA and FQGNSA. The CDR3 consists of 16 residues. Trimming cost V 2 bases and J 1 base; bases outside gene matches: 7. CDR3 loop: CASSLSQGARSYEQYF. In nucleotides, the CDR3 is TGTGCCAGCAGCTTATCCCAGGGGGCCAGGTCCTACGAGCAGTACTTC.

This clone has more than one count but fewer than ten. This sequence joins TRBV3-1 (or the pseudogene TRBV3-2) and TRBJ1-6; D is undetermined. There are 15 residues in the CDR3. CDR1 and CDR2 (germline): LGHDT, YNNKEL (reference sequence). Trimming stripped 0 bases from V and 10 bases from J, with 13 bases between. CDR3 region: CASSQDSGSPSPLHF. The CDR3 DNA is TGTGCCAGCAGCCAAGATTCGGGCAGTCCATCACCCCTCCACTTT.

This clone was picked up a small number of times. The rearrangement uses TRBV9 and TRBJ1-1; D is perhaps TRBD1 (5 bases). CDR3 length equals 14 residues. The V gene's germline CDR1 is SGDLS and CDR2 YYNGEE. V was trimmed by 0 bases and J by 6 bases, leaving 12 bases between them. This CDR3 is CASSVDHLGPEAFF. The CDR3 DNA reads TGTGCCAGCAGCGTAGATCACTTGGGACCTGAAGCTTTCTTT.

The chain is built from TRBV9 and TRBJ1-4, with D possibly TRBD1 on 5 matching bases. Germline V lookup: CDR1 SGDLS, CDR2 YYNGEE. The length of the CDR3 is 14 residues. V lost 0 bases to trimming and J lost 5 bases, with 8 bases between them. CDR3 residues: CASSVGGGNEKLFF. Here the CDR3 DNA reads TGTGCCAGCAGCGTAGGGGGGGGGAATGAAAAACTGTTTTTT.

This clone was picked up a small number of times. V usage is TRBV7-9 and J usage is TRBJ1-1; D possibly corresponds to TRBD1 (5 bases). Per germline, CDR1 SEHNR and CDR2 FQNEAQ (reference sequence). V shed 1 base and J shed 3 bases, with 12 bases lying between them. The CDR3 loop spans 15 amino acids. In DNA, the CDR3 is TGTGCCAGCAGCTTAGTTCAGACAGACCACACTGAAGCTTTCTTT. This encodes CASSLVQTDHTEAFF.

CDR3 bases: TGTGCCAGCTCCCGCACAGGGCTACAAGAGACCCAGTACTTC. Translating gives CASSRTGLQETQYF. This rearrangement joins TRBV25-1 to TRBJ2-5; D may be TRBD1 (6 bases). CDR1 is MGHDK and CDR2 is SYGVNS in the germline V gene. Trimming removed 8 bases from V and 2 bases from J, with 15 bases in between. The CDR3 totals 14 residues.

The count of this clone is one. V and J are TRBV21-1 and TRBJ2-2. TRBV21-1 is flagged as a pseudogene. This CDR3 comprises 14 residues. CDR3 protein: CASSKFGDTGELFF. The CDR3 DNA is TGTGCCAGCAGCAAATTTGGGGACACCGGGGAGCTGTTTTTT.

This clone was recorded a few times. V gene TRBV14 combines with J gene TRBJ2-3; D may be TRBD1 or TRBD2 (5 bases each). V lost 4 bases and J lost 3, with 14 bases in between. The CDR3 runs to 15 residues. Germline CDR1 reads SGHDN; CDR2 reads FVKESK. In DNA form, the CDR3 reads TGTGCCAGCAGCCGGGACCTTACCTCAACAGATACGCAGTATTTT. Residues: CASSRDLTSTDTQYF.

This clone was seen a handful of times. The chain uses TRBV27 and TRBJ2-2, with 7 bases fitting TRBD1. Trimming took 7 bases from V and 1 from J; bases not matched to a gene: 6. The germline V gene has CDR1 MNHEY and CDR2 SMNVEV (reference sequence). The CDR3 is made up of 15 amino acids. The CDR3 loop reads CASTSGTENTGELFF. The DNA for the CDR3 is TGTGCCAGCACCTCCGGGACAGAGAACACCGGGGAGCTGTTTTTT.

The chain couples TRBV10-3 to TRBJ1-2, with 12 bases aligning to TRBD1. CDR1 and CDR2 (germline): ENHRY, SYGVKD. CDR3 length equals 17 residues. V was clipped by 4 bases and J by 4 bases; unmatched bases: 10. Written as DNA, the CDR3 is TGTGCCATCAGTGTAGGGACAGGGGGCGCAGCTGGCTATGGCTACACCTTC. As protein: CAISVGTGGAAGYGYTF.

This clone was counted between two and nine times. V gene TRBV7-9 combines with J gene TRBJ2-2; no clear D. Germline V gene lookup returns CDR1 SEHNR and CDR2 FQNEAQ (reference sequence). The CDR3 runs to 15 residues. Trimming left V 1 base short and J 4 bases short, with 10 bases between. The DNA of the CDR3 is TGTGCCAGCAGCTTAGTTTATGTAAGCACCGGGGAGCTGTTTTTT. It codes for CASSLVYVSTGELFF. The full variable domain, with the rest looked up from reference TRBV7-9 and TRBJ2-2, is DTGVSQNPRHKITKRGQNVTFRCDPISEHNRLYWYRQTLGQGPEFLTYFQNEAQLEKSRLLSDRFSAERPKGSFSTLEIQRTEQGDSAMYLCASSLVYVSTGELFFGEGSRLTVL.

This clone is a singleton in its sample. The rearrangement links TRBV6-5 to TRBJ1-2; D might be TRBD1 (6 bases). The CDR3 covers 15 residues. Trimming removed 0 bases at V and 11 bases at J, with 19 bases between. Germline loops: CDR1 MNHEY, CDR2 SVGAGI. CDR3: CASSYSRRGVGWYTF. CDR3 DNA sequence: TGTGCCAGCAGTTACTCGAGGAGGGGGGTCGGGTGGTACACCTTC.

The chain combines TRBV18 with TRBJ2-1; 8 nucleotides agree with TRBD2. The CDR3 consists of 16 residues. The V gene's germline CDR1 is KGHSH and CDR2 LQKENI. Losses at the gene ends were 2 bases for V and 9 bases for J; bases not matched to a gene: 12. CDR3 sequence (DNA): TGTGCCAGCTCACCAGCTGGCGGGGGGAGTGGAAGTGAGCAGTTCTTC. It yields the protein CASSPAGGGSGSEQFF.

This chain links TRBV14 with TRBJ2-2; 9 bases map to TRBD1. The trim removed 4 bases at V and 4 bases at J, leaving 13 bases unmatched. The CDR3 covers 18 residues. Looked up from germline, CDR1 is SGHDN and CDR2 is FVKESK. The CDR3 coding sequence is TGTGCCAGCAGCCGGGGACAGGGCTTTGGCTTCCTCACCGGGGAGCTGTTTTTT. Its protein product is CASSRGQGFGFLTGELFF.

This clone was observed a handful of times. The CDR3 nucleotides are TGTGCCAGCTCATCAGGGACTAGCAGTAATGAGCAGTTCTTC. This encodes CASSSGTSSNEQFF. The chain recombines TRBV18 with TRBJ2-1; 9 bases fit TRBD2. V trimming: 5 bases; J trimming: 7 bases; junction bases outside the gene matches: 6. The CDR3 runs 14 residues. Germline values: CDR1 KGHSH, CDR2 LQKENI.

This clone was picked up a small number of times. CDR3 sequence reads: CASSPRGGLGYTF. The DNA for the CDR3 is TGTGCCAGCAGTCCCCGTGGAGGGTTGGGCTACACCTTC. The chain has TRBV6-2 or TRBV6-3 and TRBJ1-2; no definite D call. The CDR3 loop spans 13 amino acids. V was shortened by 5 bases and J by 8 bases, with 15 bases between the two germline ends. Germline CDR1 reads MNHEY; CDR2 reads SVGEGT.

The CDR3 is CASSPTFDRLESQHF. The CDR3 nucleotides are TGTGCCAGCTCACCCACTTTTGACAGGCTCGAGTCCCAGCATTTT. The chain joins TRBV18 to TRBJ1-5; D is perhaps TRBD1 (6 bases). Between the trimmed V and J ends, which lost 3 bases and 11 bases, there was a span of 20 bases. This CDR3 contains 15 residues. Per germline, CDR1 KGHSH and CDR2 LQKENI.

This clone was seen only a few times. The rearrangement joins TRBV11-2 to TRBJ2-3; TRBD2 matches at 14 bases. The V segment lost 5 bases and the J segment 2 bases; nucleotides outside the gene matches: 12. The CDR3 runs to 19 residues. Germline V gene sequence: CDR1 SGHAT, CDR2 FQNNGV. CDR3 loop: CASSRGLAGAYLYTDTQYF. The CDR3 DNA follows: TGTGCCAGCAGCAGGGGACTAGCGGGAGCGTACCTTTACACAGATACGCAGTATTTT.

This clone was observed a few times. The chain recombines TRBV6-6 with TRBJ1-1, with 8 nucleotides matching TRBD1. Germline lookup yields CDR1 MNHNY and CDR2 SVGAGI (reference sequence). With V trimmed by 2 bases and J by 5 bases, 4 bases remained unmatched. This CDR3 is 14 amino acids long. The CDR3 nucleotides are TGTGCCAGCAGTTACACACAGGGGGGAACTGAAGCTTTCTTT. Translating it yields CASSYTQGGTEAFF.

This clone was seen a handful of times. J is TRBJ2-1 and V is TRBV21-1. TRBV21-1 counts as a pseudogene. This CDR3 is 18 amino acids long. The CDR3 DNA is TGTGCCAGCAGCCGTCTAGGGGATTTTATACGACTAAACAATGAGCAGTTCTTC. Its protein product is CASSRLGDFIRLNNEQFF.

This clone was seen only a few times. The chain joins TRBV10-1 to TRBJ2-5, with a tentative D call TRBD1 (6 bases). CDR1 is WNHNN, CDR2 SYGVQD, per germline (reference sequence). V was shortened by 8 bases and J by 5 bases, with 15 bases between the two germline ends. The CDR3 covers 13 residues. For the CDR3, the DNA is TGCGCCAGCGGAAGGGGCCAGGGGGAGACCCAGTACTTC. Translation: CASGRGQGETQYF.

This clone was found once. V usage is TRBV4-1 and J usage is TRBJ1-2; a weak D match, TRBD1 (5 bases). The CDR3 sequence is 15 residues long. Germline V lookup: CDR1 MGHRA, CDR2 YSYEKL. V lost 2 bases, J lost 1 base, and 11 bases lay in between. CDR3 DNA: TGCGCCAGCAGCCAAAATACAGGAGTTAACTATGGCTACACCTTC. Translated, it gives CASSQNTGVNYGYTF.

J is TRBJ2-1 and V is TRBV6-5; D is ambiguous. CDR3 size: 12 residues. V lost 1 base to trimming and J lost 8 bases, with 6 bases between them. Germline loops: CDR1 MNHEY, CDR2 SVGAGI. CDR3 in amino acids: CASSYWGDEQFF. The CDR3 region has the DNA TGTGCCAGCAGTTACTGGGGTGATGAGCAGTTCTTC.